The next 18 T cell receptor beta chains were all read from a single sample in a study of early T cells in non-severe SARS-CoV-2 infection. TCRdb reprocessed the 5' RACE reads with MiXCR, giving one entry per CDR3 protein. The top ten clones hold 4.5% to 5.5% of a sample with roughly 40,000 distinct CDR3 sequences, 4.7% of them seen once. Sequenced material: whole blood. The origin of the receptors is an adult who was a healthcare worker with PCR-confirmed SARS-CoV-2 infection or an uninfected control (not recorded which).

This clonotype was counted at least ten times. This rearrangement joins TRBV6-6 to TRBJ1-5; D is uncertain. With 5 bases removed from V and 5 bases from J, the gap between germline ends came to 31 bases. This CDR3 is 20 amino acids long. Germline values: CDR1 MNHNY, CDR2 SVGAGI (reference sequence). CDR3 in amino acids: CASSEDRARVHTSGHQPQHF. Here the CDR3 DNA reads TGTGCCAGCAGTGAGGACCGGGCGCGCGTACACACCTCTGGGCATCAGCCCCAGCATTTT.

The chain has TRBV11-2 and TRBJ2-3, with TRBD2 matching over 10 bases. Germline-derived CDR1 and CDR2 are SGHAT and FQNNGV. The V gene end was trimmed by 2 bases and the J gene end by 4 bases; junction bases not matched to a gene: 6. This CDR3 has 16 amino acids. In DNA, the CDR3 is TGTGCCAGCAGCTTAATAGCGGGGGGTTATCCAGATACGCAGTATTTT. Encoded protein: CASSLIAGGYPDTQYF.

This clonotype was picked up many times. In nucleotides, the CDR3 is TGTGCTGTGGTGGGCCCCTGGGCCAACGTCCTGACTTTC. It encodes CAVVGPWANVLTF. V gene TRBV11-2 combines with J gene TRBJ2-6; no reliable D call. From germline, CDR1 is SGHAT and CDR2 FQNNGV. The CDR3 is 13 amino acids.

Ten or more counts support this clonotype. The chain has TRBV7-8 and TRBJ2-5; a possible D gene is TRBD1 (6 bases). The CDR3 runs to 15 residues. From germline, CDR1 is SGHVS and CDR2 FQNEAQ. Trimming pared 5 bases from V and 3 bases from J, leaving 16 bases between. Here the CDR3 reads CASSPTGWGEETQYF. CDR3 DNA sequence: TGTGCCAGCAGCCCAACAGGGTGGGGAGAAGAGACCCAGTACTTC.

This clonotype is labeled as large (0.1 to 1%). The chain recombines TRBV6-5 with TRBJ2-7; unclear D gene. The germline CDR1 and CDR2 sequences are MNHEY and SVGAGI. V was pared by 1 base and J by 3 bases, with 10 bases between. The CDR3 is made up of 14 amino acids. CDR3 loop: CASSYLQLGYEQYF. CDR3 in DNA: TGTGCCAGCAGTTACTTGCAGCTGGGCTACGAGCAGTACTTC.

The sample holds many counts of this clonotype. The CDR3 protein is CASKTGGPGETQYF. Written as DNA, the CDR3 is TGTGCCAGCAAGACGGGAGGGCCCGGAGAGACCCAGTACTTC. The chain recombines TRBV6-2 or TRBV6-3 with TRBJ2-5; 8 bases match TRBD2. This CDR3 is built from 14 residues. Trimming at V came to 7 bases and at J to 4 bases, leaving 8 bases not matched to a gene. Germline V gene sequence: CDR1 MNHEY, CDR2 SVGEGT.

This clonotype has a count of ten or more. The chain employs TRBV12-3 or TRBV12-4 and TRBJ2-3; D is undetermined. Trimming stripped 5 bases from V and 1 base from J, with 10 bases between. This CDR3 spans 14 amino acids. The CDR3: CASSQIIGTDTQYF. The CDR3 DNA sequence: TGTGCCAGCAGTCAGATTATAGGCACAGATACGCAGTATTTT.

This clonotype rates as medium-sized. The chain recombines TRBV20-1 with TRBJ1-5, with 9 bases matching TRBD1. The CDR3 runs to 14 residues. Trimming took 3 bases from V and 7 from J; bases not matched to a gene: 7. Germline assignment: CDR1 DFQATT and CDR2 SNEGSKA (reference sequence). CDR3 amino acids: CSASDLGQGQPQHF. CDR3 nucleotide sequence: TGCAGTGCTAGTGATTTGGGACAGGGACAGCCCCAGCATTTT.

This clonotype was seen ten or more times. The chain recombines TRBV11-2 with TRBJ1-5; no reliable D call. This CDR3 is built from 13 residues. Trimming stripped 0 bases from V and 9 bases from J, with 9 bases between. CDR1 and CDR2 (germline): SGHAT, FQNNGV. CDR3 loop: CASSLDLEAPQHF. The CDR3 bases are TGTGCCAGCAGCTTAGATCTGGAGGCGCCCCAGCATTTT.

V and J are TRBV29-1 and TRBJ2-1, with 8 bases identical to TRBD1. This CDR3 has 13 amino acids. J was trimmed by 5 bases and V by 6 bases; bases with no gene match: 6. From germline, CDR1 is SQVTM and CDR2 ANQGSEA. The CDR3 loop reads CSVDRDRNNEQFF. In DNA, the CDR3 is TGCAGCGTAGACCGGGACAGGAACAATGAGCAGTTCTTC.

This clonotype occurred many times. The chain joins TRBV9 to TRBJ1-3; D uncertain. This CDR3 spans 16 amino acids. V shed 4 bases and J shed 4 bases, with 18 bases lying between them. Per germline, CDR1 SGDLS and CDR2 YYNGEE. The CDR3 nucleotides read TGTGCCAGCAGCTCCCAGGCCGGTCTGAACGGAAACACCATATATTTT. Its protein is CASSSQAGLNGNTIYF.

At least ten counts were recorded for this clonotype. V gene TRBV19 combines with J gene TRBJ1-5; D perhaps matches TRBD1 (5 bases). The V gene lost 8 bases and the J gene lost 6 bases, with 17 bases spanning the gap. The CDR3 has 14 residues. Germline CDR1 and CDR2: LNHDA and SQIVND (reference sequence). Here the CDR3 reads CASSGGDLGQPQHF. The CDR3 DNA reads TGTGCCAGTTCCGGCGGGGACCTGGGTCAGCCCCAGCATTTT. Full variable domain (remainder filled in from reference TRBV19 and TRBJ1-5): DGGITQSPKYLFRKEGQNVTLSCEQNLNHDAMYWYRQDPGQGLRLIYYSQIVNDFQKGDIAEGYSVSREKKESFPLTVTSAQKNPTAFYLCASSGGDLGQPQHFGDGTRLSIL.

This clonotype was seen a few times. The gene calls are TRBV4-1 and TRBJ1-2; 8 bases are a match to TRBD1. The ends lost 1 base at V and 6 bases at J; junction bases unmatched: 4. CDR3 length equals 14 residues. Per germline, CDR1 MGHRA and CDR2 YSYEKL. The CDR3 reads CASSQVDRDNGYTF. The CDR3 nucleotides read TGCGCCAGCAGCCAAGTGGACAGGGATAATGGCTACACCTTC.

In its sample, this clonotype was seen many times. This rearrangement joins TRBV12-3 or TRBV12-4 to TRBJ2-5; D is unclear. V was clipped by 6 bases and J by 1 base, with 12 bases between them. This CDR3 comprises 14 residues. The CDR3 sequence: CASSQTALQETQYF. DNA for the CDR3: TGTGCCAGCAGCCAAACGGCCCTCCAAGAGACCCAGTACTTC.

The table lists this clonotype with many counts. The genes are TRBV29-1 and TRBJ1-6; perhaps TRBD1 as D (6 bases). Germline values: CDR1 SQVTM, CDR2 ANQGSEA. Trimming left V 7 bases short and J 5 bases short, with 9 bases between. CDR3 length: 12 residues. CDR3 region: CSAQGNNSPLHF. The CDR3 bases are TGCAGCGCCCAGGGGAATAATTCACCCCTCCACTTT.

This clonotype was seen a few times. The chain employs TRBV10-3 and TRBJ2-2; 7 positions agree with TRBD1. Germline CDR1 ENHRY, CDR2 SYGVKD. V lost 10 bases, J lost 1 base, and 9 bases stayed unmatched. The CDR3 has 15 amino acids. CDR3 bases: TGTGCCACGAGACAGGGCTCGGTGAACACCGGGGAGCTGTTTTTT. Its protein is CATRQGSVNTGELFF.

This clonotype showed up just a few times. The chain employs TRBV27 and TRBJ2-7; 7 bases are a match to TRBD1. The CDR3 runs to 13 residues. Germline V gene data show CDR1 as MNHEY and CDR2 as SMNVEV (reference sequence). The ends lost 8 bases at V and 4 bases at J; junction bases unmatched: 8. Written as DNA, the CDR3 is TGTGCCAGCGCGTACCGACAGGGATACGAGCAGTACTTC. It codes for CASAYRQGYEQYF.

This clonotype was recorded at least ten times. The genes are TRBV19 and TRBJ2-2; no clear D gene. Trimming pared 3 bases from V and 5 bases from J, leaving 10 bases between. This CDR3 spans 14 amino acids. Per the germline V gene, CDR1 is LNHDA and CDR2 is SQIVND (reference sequence). DNA for the CDR3: TGTGCCAGTAGTATTGCCCGCACTACCGGGGAGCTGTTTTTT. Amino acid sequence: CASSIARTTGELFF. The full variable domain, its missing parts supplied by reference TRBV19 and TRBJ2-2, is DGGITQSPKYLFRKEGQNVTLSCEQNLNHDAMYWYRQDPGQGLRLIYYSQIVNDFQKGDIAEGYSVSREKKESFPLTVTSAQKNPTAFYLCASSIARTTGELFFGEGSRLTVL.